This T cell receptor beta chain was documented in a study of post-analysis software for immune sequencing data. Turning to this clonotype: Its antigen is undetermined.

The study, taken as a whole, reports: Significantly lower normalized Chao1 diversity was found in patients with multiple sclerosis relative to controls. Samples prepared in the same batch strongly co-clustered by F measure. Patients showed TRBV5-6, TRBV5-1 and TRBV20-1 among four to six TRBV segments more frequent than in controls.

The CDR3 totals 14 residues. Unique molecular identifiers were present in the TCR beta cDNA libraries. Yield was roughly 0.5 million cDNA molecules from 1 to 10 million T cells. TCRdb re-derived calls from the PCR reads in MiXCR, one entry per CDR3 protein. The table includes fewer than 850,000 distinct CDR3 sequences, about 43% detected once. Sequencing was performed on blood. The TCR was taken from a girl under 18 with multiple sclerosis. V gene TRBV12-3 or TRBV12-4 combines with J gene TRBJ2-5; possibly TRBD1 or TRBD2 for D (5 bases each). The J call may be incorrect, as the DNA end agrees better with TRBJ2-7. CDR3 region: CASSLFRVGGEQYF. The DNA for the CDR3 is TGTGCCAGCAGTTTATTTCGTGTTGGGGGCGAGCAGTACTTC.